Each of the 9 T cell receptor beta chains below was sequenced from the same sample in a study of blood T cell repertoires in COVID-19. The table came from immunoSEQ multiplex PCR; TCRdb's copy has only in-frame clones and leaves some out. The sample carries about 120,000 clones, about nine tenths recorded once. The specimen was peripheral blood. These receptors all come from a man in his 70s who had recovered from COVID-19.

The rearrangement uses TRBV7-2 and TRBJ2-1; TRBD2 agrees at 12 bases. The CDR3 is 17 residues long. Germline CDR1 SGHTA, CDR2 FQGNSA. V trimming: 1 base; J trimming: 6 bases; junction bases outside the gene matches: 7. CDR3 sequence reads: CASSLGVTSGGRNEQFF. For the CDR3, the DNA is TGTGCCAGCAGCTTAGGGGTGACTAGCGGGGGACGCAATGAGCAGTTCTTC.

The CDR3 loop reads CSVNGTRSSYEQYF. CDR3 bases: TGCAGCGTTAATGGGACACGTAGCTCCTACGAGCAGTACTTC. The chain uses TRBV29-1 and TRBJ2-7, with D tentatively TRBD1 (6 bases). The V end lost 5 bases, the J end lost 0 bases, and 14 bases lay between the germline ends. Looked up from germline, CDR1 is SQVTM and CDR2 is ANQGSEA. The CDR3 spans 14 residues.

The CDR3 DNA reads as TGTGCCAGCAGCCAGGTTACGGGAGGGAAGACTCAGTTCTTC. Amino acid sequence: CASSQVTGGKTQFF. The chain is built from TRBV4-2 and TRBJ2-1; 8 bases are a match to TRBD2. V dropped 3 bases and J dropped 13; count of bases not matched to a gene: 11. This CDR3 spans 14 amino acids. In germline, CDR1 is LGHNA, CDR2 YNFKEQ.

The rearrangement joins TRBV7-8 to TRBJ2-7; 13 bases agree with TRBD2. The V segment lost 1 base and the J segment 6 bases; nucleotides outside the gene matches: 3. CDR1 and CDR2 from the germline V gene are SGHVS and FQNEAQ. The length of the CDR3 is 15 residues. As DNA, the CDR3 is TGTGCCAGCAGCTTAGTGGGACTAGCGGGACTCGAGCAGTACTTC. Translating it yields CASSLVGLAGLEQYF.

V and J are TRBV6-5 and TRBJ1-1; TRBD1 matches 9 bases. V shed 6 bases and J 4 bases; nucleotides not matched to a gene: 6. CDR1 and CDR2 (germline): MNHEY, SVGAGI. This CDR3 comprises 14 residues. CDR3 DNA sequence: TGTGCCAGCAGCCTTCTGGACAGGGGCACTGAAGCTTTCTTT. It is translated as CASSLLDRGTEAFF.

The chain combines TRBV28 with TRBJ2-1, with 7 bases that match TRBD1. The CDR3 is 16 residues long. J lost 2 bases, V lost 3 bases, and 7 bases had no gene match. From germline, CDR1 is MDHEN and CDR2 SYDVKM. Written as DNA, the CDR3 is TGTGCCAGCAGTTTTAGCCCGGGACAGACCTACAATGAGCAGTTCTTC. Translation gives CASSFSPGQTYNEQFF. The complete variable domain, with remaining parts taken from reference TRBV28 and TRBJ2-1, reads DVKVTQSSRYLVKRTGEKVFLECVQDMDHENMFWYRQDPGLGLRLIYFSYDVKMKEKGDIPEGYSVSREKKERFSLILESASTNQTSMYLCASSFSPGQTYNEQFFGPGTRLTVL.

This clone appeared a single time. This rearrangement joins TRBV11-3 to TRBJ2-5, with D tentatively TRBD2 (5 bases). The V gene lost 5 bases and the J gene lost 1 base, with 11 bases spanning the gap. The CDR3 loop spans 14 amino acids. Germline V gene lookup returns CDR1 SGHNT and CDR2 YENEEA. The CDR3 region is CASSPGLIQETQYF. DNA for the CDR3: TGTGCCAGCAGCCCCGGACTCATCCAAGAGACCCAGTACTTC.

This rearrangement joins TRBV7-2 to TRBJ1-4; 7 nucleotides agree with TRBD1. J was trimmed by 7 bases and V by 5 bases; bases with no gene match: 7. Germline-derived CDR1 and CDR2 are SGHTA and FQGNSA. The CDR3 length is 14 residues. The CDR3 loop reads CASSPGQEAEKLFF. The DNA of the CDR3 is TGTGCCAGCAGCCCCGGACAGGAGGCTGAAAAACTGTTTTTT.

The V and J genes are TRBV2 and TRBJ1-3, with a possible D match to TRBD1 (5 bases). This CDR3 has 14 amino acids. The V gene's germline CDR1 is SNHLY and CDR2 FYNNEI. The V end was cut by 6 bases, the J end by 0 bases, with 9 bases between. In DNA, the CDR3 is TGTGCCAGCAGGATCCAGGGCTCTGGAAACACCATATATTTT. Its protein is CASRIQGSGNTIYF.